The present TCR beta chain was sequenced within a study of cytomegalovirus exposure and HLA in healthy donors. Broader study findings: That first-cohort TCR clusters tended to co-occur in the roughly 120 validation repertoires was found in a later analysis. Investigators reported more than 150 TCR beta chains as tied to cytomegalovirus. Confirmation in vitro established that a few CMV-associated chains were specific for CMV antigens.

Turning to this clone: Its specificity is not known.

Germline V gene sequence: CDR1 LNHDA, CDR2 SQIVND (reference sequence). The CDR3 consists of 16 residues. V lost 2 bases to trimming and J lost 6 bases, with 20 bases between them. TCRdb's copy holds only in-frame clones and misses some; the assay was immunoSEQ multiplex PCR. The repertoire includes around 160,000 clones, over 80% of them detected once, and about 2.3% sits in the top ten. These donors were members of the approximately 110-subject validation cohort, a group separate from the approximately 670-subject first cohort. V gene TRBV19 combines with J gene TRBJ2-7, with a weak D call TRBD1 (6 bases). This sequence originates from a man aged 30-40 years in good health and CMV-seropositive. The sequenced material came from PBMCs. CDR3 sequence reads: CASSIRGQGISGEQYF. In nucleotides, the CDR3 is TGTGCCAGTAGTATACGCGGGCAGGGGATTTCAGGCGAGCAGTACTTC.